This T cell receptor (beta chain) was retrieved from a study of CD4 and CD8 cells across lung adenocarcinoma regions. The patients had localized lung adenocarcinoma, a non-small cell subtype. CDR3 length: 16 residues. Germline V CDR1 and CDR2: SGHAT, FQNNGV. V shed 0 bases, J shed 2 bases, and the junction held 5 bases outside the gene matches. A single record per CDR3 protein comes from TCRdb applying MiXCR to the PCR reads. The data contain 12,000 or so distinct CDR3 sequences, around 48% of them singletons. This clonotype was obtained from a female donor with lung adenocarcinoma. The CD4 and CD8 labels of this study may be unreliable. Source material: CD8+ T cells from the margin of a lung tumor. V and J are TRBV11-2 and TRBJ2-3; 7 bases agree with TRBD2. CDR3 coding DNA: TGTGCCAGCAGCTTAGATCGAGCGGGGAACACAGATACGCAGTATTTT. Translated: CASSLDRAGNTDTQYF.